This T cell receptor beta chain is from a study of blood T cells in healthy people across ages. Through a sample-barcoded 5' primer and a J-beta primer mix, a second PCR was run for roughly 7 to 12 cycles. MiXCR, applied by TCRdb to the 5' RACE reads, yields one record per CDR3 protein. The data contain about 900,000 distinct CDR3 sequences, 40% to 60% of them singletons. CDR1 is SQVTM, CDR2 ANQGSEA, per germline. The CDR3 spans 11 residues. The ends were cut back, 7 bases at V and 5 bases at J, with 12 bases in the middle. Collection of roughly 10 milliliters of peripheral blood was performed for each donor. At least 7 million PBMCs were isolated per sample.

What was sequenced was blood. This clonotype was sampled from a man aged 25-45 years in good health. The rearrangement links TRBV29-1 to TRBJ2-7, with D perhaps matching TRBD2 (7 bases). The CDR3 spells CSAGGGHEQYF. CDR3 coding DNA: TGCAGCGCTGGCGGGGGCCACGAGCAGTACTTC.